The 2 T cell receptor beta chains presented below share a single source sample, sequenced in a study of T cell responses to AZD1222 COVID-19 vaccine. Assay used: immunoSEQ multiplex PCR; TCRdb lists only in-frame clones, some missing. The data show about 110,000 clones, about 92% seen once. The sample consisted of peripheral blood, taken on day 0 of MenACWY control vaccination. The origin of the receptors is an adult in good health.

The chain has TRBV9 and TRBJ2-5; 7 bases match TRBD1. The trim removed 0 bases at V and 2 bases at J, leaving 7 bases unmatched. The germline V gene encodes CDR1 SGDLS and CDR2 YYNGEE. The CDR3 totals 16 residues. CDR3 loop: CASSVATGAAQETQYF. The CDR3 DNA follows: TGTGCCAGCAGCGTAGCTACAGGGGCAGCTCAAGAGACCCAGTACTTC.

The V call is TRBV6-5, the J call TRBJ1-5; no clear D gene. V lost 7 bases and J lost 11, with 12 bases in between. The germline gives CDR1 MNHEY, CDR2 SVGAGI. This CDR3 comprises 11 residues. CDR3 DNA: TGTGCCAGCACGGGCCGGGGAGCCCAGCATTTT. Translation: CASTGRGAQHF.